This T cell receptor beta chain originates from a study of CD8+CD57+ T cells in acquired aplastic anemia. Study overall: Sorted CD4+ and CD8+ cell DNA averaged approximately 3.2 ug.

Study observations and caveats: Between patients and controls, CD8+ Simpson's diversity did not vary significantly. It was found that approximately 29 CD8+ CDR3 sequences were shared between patients and controls.

Template material for TCR beta VDJ and CDR3 profiling consisted of genomic DNA. MiXCR, applied by TCRdb to the reads, yields one record per CDR3 protein. The sample lists around 130,000 distinct CDR3 sequences; 55% to 70% were seen once. The sequenced patients had an expansion of CD8+CD57+ cells seen by flow cytometry. V trimming: 5 bases; J trimming: 2 bases; junction bases outside the gene matches: 7. Germline V CDR1 and CDR2: LNHDA, SQIVND (reference sequence). The CDR3 has 16 residues. With respect to this clonotype: The target antigen is unknown.

The rearrangement uses TRBV19 and TRBJ2-1; 9 nucleotides agree with TRBD1. Sequencing used sorted CD4+, CD8+, or CD8+CD57+ T cells (not recorded which) from PBMCs. This sequence originates from a human donor with aplastic anemia. In DNA form, the CDR3 reads TGTGCCAGTAGTTTATTTCGGGACAGGGCCTACAATGAGCAGTTCTTC. It codes for CASSLFRDRAYNEQFF. The full variable domain, its missing parts supplied by reference TRBV19 and TRBJ2-1, is DGGITQSPKYLFRKEGQNVTLSCEQNLNHDAMYWYRQDPGQGLRLIYYSQIVNDFQKGDIAEGYSVSREKKESFPLTVTSAQKNPTAFYLCASSLFRDRAYNEQFFGPGTRLTVL.